This T cell receptor (beta chain) is drawn from a study of shared clonotypes between healthy human individuals. Study overall: Every donor yielded three CD4 naive, three CD4 memory, two CD8 naive and one CD8 memory plate.

Naive CD4+ cells were CD45RA-selected; the remaining cells were memory. Each PCR replicate from the sorted subsets contained 150 to 200 ng DNA, which is tens of thousands of T cell genomes. TCRdb keeps only in-frame clones here, not all; method: immunoSEQ multiplex PCR. The sample lists approximately 1,500,000 clones, around 97% occurring once. In regard to this clone: Other DNA sequences in this sample translate to the same CDR3.

The CDR3 is made up of 11 amino acids. Looked up from germline, CDR1 is DFQATT and CDR2 is SNEGSKA (reference sequence). The V end lost 5 bases, the J end lost 4 bases, and 7 bases lay between the germline ends. This receptor was identified in a man aged 25-40 years in good health. This chain joins TRBV20-1 and TRBJ2-3; D gene ambiguous. The sample taken for sequencing was naive CD4+ T cells sorted from blood. Subset in this sample: CD45RA+ positively selected. CDR3 amino acids: CSALRADTQYF. The DNA of the CDR3 is TGCAGTGCTCTCCGTGCAGATACGCAGTATTTT.